This T cell receptor (beta chain) was sequenced in a study of cytomegalovirus exposure and HLA in healthy donors. A note on this clone: Its specificity is unknown.

CDR3 length: 14 amino acids. Germline CDR1 reads SGHKS; CDR2 reads YYEKEE (reference sequence). V was cut by 3 bases and J by 5 bases, with 14 bases left in between. With 60 Vbeta and 13 Jbeta primers, the PCR was carried out. TCRdb's copy holds only in-frame clones and misses some; the assay was immunoSEQ multiplex PCR. Here the sample spans more than 85,000 clones, 83% being singletons. Points from the study as a whole: For most subjects, TCR beta sequences were reported to predict HLA-A and HLA-B alleles with accuracy.

Material for sequencing was PBMCs. V and J are TRBV5-5 and TRBJ1-1, with D maybe TRBD1 (5 bases). The source of this sequence is a man between 18 and 35 years old in good health and CMV-seronegative. The CDR3: CASSSKVGATEAFF. As DNA, the CDR3 is TGTGCCAGCAGCTCCAAGGTAGGGGCGACTGAAGCTTTCTTT. Combining the CDR3 with reference TRBV5-5 and TRBJ1-1 gives the whole variable domain DAGVTQSPTHLIKTRGQQVTLRCSPISGHKSVSWYQQVLGQGPQFIFQYYEKEERGRGNFPDRFSARQFPNYSSELNVNALLLGDSALYLCASSSKVGATEAFFGQGTRLTVV.